This TCR beta chain is drawn from a study of post-analysis software for immune sequencing data. Turning to the study itself: Multiple sclerosis in the patients followed relapsing-remitting, secondary progressive and progressive-relapsing courses.

CDR1 is SQVTM and CDR2 is ANQGSEA in the germline V gene. V lost 5 bases and J lost 1, with 12 bases in between. This CDR3 is built from 14 residues. Unique molecular identifiers featured in each of the TCR beta cDNA libraries. Researchers reported 400,000 to 550,000 cDNA molecules coming from about 0.98 to 11 million T cells. TCRdb re-derived calls from the PCR reads in MiXCR, one entry per CDR3 protein. The sample records some 700,000 distinct CDR3 sequences, around 64% being singletons. This clonotype showed up many times. Its antigen is unknown. Notes on the study in general: Controls had lower frequencies than patients of about 5 TRBV segments, which included TRBV5-6, TRBV5-1 and TRBV20-1. Normalized Chao1 diversity was significantly lower in multiple sclerosis patients than in controls.

The sequenced sample consisted of blood. The chain has TRBV29-1 and TRBJ2-1; tentatively, D is TRBD1 (5 bases). The receptor's source is a girl aged 2-10 years with multiple sclerosis. Written as DNA, the CDR3 is TGCAGCGTTCCGGCGACAGAATCCTACAATGAGCAGTTCTTC. Residues: CSVPATESYNEQFF.